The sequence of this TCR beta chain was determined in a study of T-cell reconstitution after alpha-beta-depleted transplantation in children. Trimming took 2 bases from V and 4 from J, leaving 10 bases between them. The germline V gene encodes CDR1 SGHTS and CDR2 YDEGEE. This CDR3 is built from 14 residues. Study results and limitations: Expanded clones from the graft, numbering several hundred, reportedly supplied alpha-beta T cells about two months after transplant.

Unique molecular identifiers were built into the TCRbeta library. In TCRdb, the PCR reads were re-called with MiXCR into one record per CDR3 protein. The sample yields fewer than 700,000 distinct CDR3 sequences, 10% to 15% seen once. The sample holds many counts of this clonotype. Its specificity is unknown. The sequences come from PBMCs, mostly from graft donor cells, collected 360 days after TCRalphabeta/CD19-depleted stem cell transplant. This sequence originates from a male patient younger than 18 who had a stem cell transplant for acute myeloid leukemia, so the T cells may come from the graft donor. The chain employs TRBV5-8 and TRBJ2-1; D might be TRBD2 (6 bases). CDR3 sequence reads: CASSLGGYYNEQFF. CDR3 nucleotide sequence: TGTGCCAGCAGCTTAGGAGGGTATTACAATGAGCAGTTCTTC.